Sequencing of this TCR beta chain was carried out in a study of molecular identifiers for immune sequencing clone quantification (dated 2018 in TCRdb). For the study in its entirety: In a replicate experiment, RNA from roughly 18,000 or 92,000 naive CD8 T cells was split into five aliquots, four of which were sequenced. This methods study used CD8 T cells to benchmark TCR RNA copy counting and molecular-identifier clustering-based TCR repertoire sequencing (MIDCIRS).

Naive CD8 T cell libraries were made from approximately 20,000 to 1,000,000 sorted cells using 10%, 30% or 50% of purified RNA. Naive CD8 T cells, defined as CD8+CD4-CCR7+CD45RA+, were FACS-sorted into RLT Plus buffer on a BD FACSAria II. To test detection sensitivity, Jurkat RNA equal to ten TCR copies was added to samples of about 19,000-1,100,000 naive CD8 T cells. Enrichment of CD8 T cells was performed with RosetteSep CD8+ T Cell Enrichment Cocktail and Ficoll-Paque, after which ACK red cell lysis was carried out. The library was prepared using PCR. TCRdb shows the sequencer as Illumina HiSeq 4000. Bulk TCR libraries were generated as previously described, with the TCR primers listed in Table S5 used. Purification of total RNA was performed with the Qiagen AllPrep DNA/RNA kit. Before analysis, reads from multiple sequencing runs of one library were combined. Concerning the study's data processing: Reads were retained only if the reads had an exact TCR constant sequence, and the retained reads were trimmed to 150 nt and grouped according to their 12-nt molecular barcodes. Reads within each barcode group were sub-clustered using a 15% Levenshtein threshold, and quality-weighted consensus sequences were constructed for each RNA molecule. Non-functional sequences were discarded, and so were lower-count sequences lying one edit away from another sequence. Based on a fit of two negative binomial distributions, barcode sub-clusters having less than 20% of the maximum read count were discarded. The raw public data were reprocessed by TCRdb itself: fastp quality trimming at Q25, MiXCR clonotype calling, in-frame beta chains only. Rows matching on CDR3 protein sequence are summarized as one entry with the most common DNA and genes. These V and J calls originate from TCRdb's pipeline instead of the authors' own analysis. In all, the sample holds under 75,000 distinct CDR3 sequences, and around 19% of those were seen once. The top ten hold approximately 1.5% of the sample.

What the study reported, not specific to this receptor: A single cell's worth of spiked-in Jurkat TCR RNA was reported detectable even among one million naive CD8 T cells. Without barcode sub-clustering, chimeric consensus sequences inflated TCR diversity; chimeras reached as high as 47%. The naive libraries included spiked-in Jurkat TCR RNA (roughly ten copies' worth), and this Jurkat TCR RNA is not part of the donor repertoire. In CMV-specific effector cells, clones with more than 20 RNA copies contained over 99% of molecules, whereas in naive cells such clones contained under 1% of molecules. Modeling estimated around 3 recovered TCR RNA copies per cell, compared with approximately 10 by digital PCR, which implies roughly 30% capture efficiency. Identical TCR molecules sharing a barcode could cause highly expanded clone sizes to be underestimated.

As regards this clonotype: This receptor's antigen is unknown. One base away there is no much larger clone; base qualities are not given.

The CDR3, from cysteine to phenylalanine, totals 16 residues. Only CDR3 DNA remains: 48 bases, in frame from the first base. Via the germline V gene (reference sequence), CDR1 is LGHDT and CDR2 YNNKEL. The junction shows trimming of 6 bases on V and 0 bases on J, and the gene matches do not reach 6 bases of it. Recombination connected TRBV3-1 to TRBJ2-1; the junction holds 9 bases that match TRBD2. The sequence derives from a human donor in good health. Some libraries in this study had Jurkat cell RNA spiked in. Input material: naive CD8+ T cells from blood, with Jurkat cell RNA spiked in. What the cell subset or site label conveys for this sample: FACS-sorted CD8+CD4-CCR7+CD45RA+ naive T cells. The DNA is TGTGCCAGCAGGGACCTTAGCGGGAGCTCCTACAATGAGCAGTTCTTC. Its translation reads: CASRDLSGSSYNEQFF.